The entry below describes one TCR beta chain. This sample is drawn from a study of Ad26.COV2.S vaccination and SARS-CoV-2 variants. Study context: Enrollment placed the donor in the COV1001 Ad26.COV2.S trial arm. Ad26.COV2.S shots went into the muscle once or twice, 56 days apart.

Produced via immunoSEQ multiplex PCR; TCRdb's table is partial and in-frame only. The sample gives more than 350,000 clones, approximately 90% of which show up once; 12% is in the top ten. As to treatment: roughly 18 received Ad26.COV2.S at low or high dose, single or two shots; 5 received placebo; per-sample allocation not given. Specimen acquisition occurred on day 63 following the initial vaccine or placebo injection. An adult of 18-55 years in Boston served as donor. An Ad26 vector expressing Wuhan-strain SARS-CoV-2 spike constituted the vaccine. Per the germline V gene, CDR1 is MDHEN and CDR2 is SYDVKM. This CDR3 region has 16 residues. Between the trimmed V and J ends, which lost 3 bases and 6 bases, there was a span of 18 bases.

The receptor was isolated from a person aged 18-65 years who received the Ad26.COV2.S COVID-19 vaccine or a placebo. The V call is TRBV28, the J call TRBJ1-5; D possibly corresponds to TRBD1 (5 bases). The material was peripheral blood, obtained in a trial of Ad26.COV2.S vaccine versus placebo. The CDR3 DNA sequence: TGTGCCAGCAGTTTGTCCGGGACCCCCAGCGTTCAGCCCCAGCATTTT. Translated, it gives CASSLSGTPSVQPQHF. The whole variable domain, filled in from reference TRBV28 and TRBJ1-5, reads DVKVTQSSRYLVKRTGEKVFLECVQDMDHENMFWYRQDPGLGLRLIYFSYDVKMKEKGDIPEGYSVSREKKERFSLILESASTNQTSMYLCASSLSGTPSVQPQHFGDGTRLSIL.